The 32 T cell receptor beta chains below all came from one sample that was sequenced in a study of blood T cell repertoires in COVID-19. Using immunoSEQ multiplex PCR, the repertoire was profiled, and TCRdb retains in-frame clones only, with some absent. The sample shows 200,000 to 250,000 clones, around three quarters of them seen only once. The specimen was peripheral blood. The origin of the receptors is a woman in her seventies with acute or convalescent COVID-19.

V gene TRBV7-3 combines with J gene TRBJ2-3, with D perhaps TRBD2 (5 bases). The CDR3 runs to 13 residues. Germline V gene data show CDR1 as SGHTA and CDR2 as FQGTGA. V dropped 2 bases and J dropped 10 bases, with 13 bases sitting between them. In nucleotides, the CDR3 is TGTGCCAGCAGCTTATTGGCCTCCGGGGCGCAGTATTTT. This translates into CASSLLASGAQYF.

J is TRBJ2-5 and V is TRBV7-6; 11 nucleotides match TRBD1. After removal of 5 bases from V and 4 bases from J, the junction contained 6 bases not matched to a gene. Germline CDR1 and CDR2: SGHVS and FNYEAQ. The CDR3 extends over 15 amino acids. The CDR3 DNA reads TGTGCCAGCAGCGTGGGACAGGGGGAGGGAGAGACCCAGTACTTC. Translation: CASSVGQGEGETQYF.

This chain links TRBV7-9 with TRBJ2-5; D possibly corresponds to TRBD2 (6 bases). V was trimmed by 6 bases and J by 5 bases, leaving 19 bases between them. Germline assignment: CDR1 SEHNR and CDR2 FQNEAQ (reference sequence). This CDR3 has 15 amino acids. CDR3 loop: CASRHSRSGRETQYF. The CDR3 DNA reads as TGTGCCAGCAGACACAGCCGGTCAGGGAGGGAGACCCAGTACTTC. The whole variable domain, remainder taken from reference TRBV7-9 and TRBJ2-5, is DTGVSQNPRHKITKRGQNVTFRCDPISEHNRLYWYRQTLGQGPEFLTYFQNEAQLEKSRLLSDRFSAERPKGSFSTLEIQRTEQGDSAMYLCASRHSRSGRETQYFGPGTRLLVL.

The CDR3 DNA is TGTGCCACCACCGGGACAGGTGGTGGCTACACCTTC. It encodes CATTGTGGGYTF. The chain uses TRBV2 and TRBJ1-2; 8 nucleotides align to TRBD1. The V gene's germline CDR1 is SNHLY and CDR2 FYNNEI. With 10 bases clipped from V and 7 bases from J, the junction kept 8 bases outside the gene matches. There are 12 residues in the CDR3.

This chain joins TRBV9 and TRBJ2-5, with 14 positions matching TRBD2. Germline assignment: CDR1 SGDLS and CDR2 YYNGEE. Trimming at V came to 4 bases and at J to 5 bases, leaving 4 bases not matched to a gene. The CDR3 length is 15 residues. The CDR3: CASSFRLAGGETQYF. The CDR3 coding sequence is TGTGCCAGCAGCTTCCGACTAGCGGGGGGGGAGACCCAGTACTTC.

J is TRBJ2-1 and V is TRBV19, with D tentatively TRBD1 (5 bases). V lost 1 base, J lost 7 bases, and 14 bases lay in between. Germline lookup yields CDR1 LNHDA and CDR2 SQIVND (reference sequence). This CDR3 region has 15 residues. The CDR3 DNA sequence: TGTGCCAGTAGTATAGGAGCGTTCCAGGGAAATGAGCAGTTCTTC. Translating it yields CASSIGAFQGNEQFF.

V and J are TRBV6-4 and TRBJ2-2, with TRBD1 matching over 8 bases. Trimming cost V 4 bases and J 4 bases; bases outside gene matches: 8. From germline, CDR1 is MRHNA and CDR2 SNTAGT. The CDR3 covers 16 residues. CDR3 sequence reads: CASSVSAGQATGELFF. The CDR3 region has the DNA TGTGCCAGCAGTGTAAGTGCGGGACAGGCCACCGGGGAGCTGTTTTTT.

In nucleotides, the CDR3 is TGTGCCATCAGTGTACAGGGAGACACCGGGGAGCTGTTTTTT. It is translated as CAISVQGDTGELFF. The V gene is TRBV10-3, the J gene TRBJ2-2; possibly TRBD1 for D (6 bases). The CDR3 covers 14 residues. Germline V gene lookup returns CDR1 ENHRY and CDR2 SYGVKD. V lost 4 bases and J lost 3, with 9 bases in between.

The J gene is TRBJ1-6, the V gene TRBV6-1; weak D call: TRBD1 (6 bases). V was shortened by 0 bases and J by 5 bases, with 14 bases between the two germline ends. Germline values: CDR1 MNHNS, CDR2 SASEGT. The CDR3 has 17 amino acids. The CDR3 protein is CASSEAGGARDNSPLHF. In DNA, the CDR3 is TGTGCCAGCAGTGAAGCGGGGGGGGCGCGCGATAATTCACCCCTCCACTTT.

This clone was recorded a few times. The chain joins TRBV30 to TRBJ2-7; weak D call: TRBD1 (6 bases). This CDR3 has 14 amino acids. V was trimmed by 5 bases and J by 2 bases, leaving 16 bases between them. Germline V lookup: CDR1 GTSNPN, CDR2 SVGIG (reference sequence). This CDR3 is CAWGSGRGTYEQYF. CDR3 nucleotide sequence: TGTGCCTGGGGGTCGGGCAGGGGTACCTACGAGCAGTACTTC.

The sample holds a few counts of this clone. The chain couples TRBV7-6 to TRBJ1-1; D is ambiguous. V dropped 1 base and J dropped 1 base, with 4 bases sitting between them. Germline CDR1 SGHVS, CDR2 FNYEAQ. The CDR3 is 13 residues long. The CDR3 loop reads CASSLEQNTEAFF. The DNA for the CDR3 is TGTGCCAGCAGCTTAGAACAGAACACTGAAGCTTTCTTT.

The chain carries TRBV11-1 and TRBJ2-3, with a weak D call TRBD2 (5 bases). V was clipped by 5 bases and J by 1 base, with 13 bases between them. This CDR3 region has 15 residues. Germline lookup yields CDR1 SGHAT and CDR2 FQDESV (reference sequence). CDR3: CASSRSLGGTDTQYF. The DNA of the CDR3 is TGTGCCAGCAGCCGATCACTAGGAGGCACAGATACGCAGTATTTT.

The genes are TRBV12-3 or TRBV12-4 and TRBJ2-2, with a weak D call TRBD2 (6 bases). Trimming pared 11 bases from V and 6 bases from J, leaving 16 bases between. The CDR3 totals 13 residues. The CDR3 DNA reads TGTGCCGCCAAATGGGAGGCCGCCGGGGAGCTGTTTTTT. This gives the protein CAAKWEAAGELFF.

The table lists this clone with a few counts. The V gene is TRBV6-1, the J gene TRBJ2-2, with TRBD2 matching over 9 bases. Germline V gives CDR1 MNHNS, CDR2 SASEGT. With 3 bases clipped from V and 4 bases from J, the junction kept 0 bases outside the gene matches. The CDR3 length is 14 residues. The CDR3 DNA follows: TGTGCCAGCAGTGAGCGGGGGGGCACCGGGGAGCTGTTTTTT. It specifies CASSERGGTGELFF.

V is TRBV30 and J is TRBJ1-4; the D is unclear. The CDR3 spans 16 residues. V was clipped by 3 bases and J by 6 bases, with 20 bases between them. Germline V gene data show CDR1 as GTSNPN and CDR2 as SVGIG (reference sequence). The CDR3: CAWSGQKTSSDEKLFF. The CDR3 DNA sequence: TGTGCCTGGAGCGGGCAGAAAACTAGTAGTGATGAAAAACTGTTTTTT.

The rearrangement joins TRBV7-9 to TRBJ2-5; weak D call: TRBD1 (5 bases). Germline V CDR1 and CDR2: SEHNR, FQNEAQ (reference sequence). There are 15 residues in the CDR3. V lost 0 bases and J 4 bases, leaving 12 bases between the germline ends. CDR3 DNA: TGTGCCAGCAGCTTAGCCGACTGGCAGGGAGAGACCCAGTACTTC. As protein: CASSLADWQGETQYF.

The CDR3 DNA reads as TGTGCCAGTAGTAAGGGGTCAGAAATCAGGGAGCTGTTTTTT. Translation: CASSKGSEIRELFF. This rearrangement joins TRBV19 to TRBJ2-2, with D maybe TRBD1 (5 bases). V lost 4 bases, J lost 9 bases, and 15 bases lay in between. Per the germline V gene, CDR1 is LNHDA and CDR2 is SQIVND (reference sequence). This CDR3 is 14 amino acids long.

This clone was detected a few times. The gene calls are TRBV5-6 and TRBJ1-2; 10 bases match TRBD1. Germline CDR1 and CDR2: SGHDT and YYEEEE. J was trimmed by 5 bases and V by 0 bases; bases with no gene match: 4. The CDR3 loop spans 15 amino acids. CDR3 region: CASSLGTGGKYGYTF. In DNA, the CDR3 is TGTGCCAGCAGCTTGGGGACAGGGGGGAAGTATGGCTACACCTTC.

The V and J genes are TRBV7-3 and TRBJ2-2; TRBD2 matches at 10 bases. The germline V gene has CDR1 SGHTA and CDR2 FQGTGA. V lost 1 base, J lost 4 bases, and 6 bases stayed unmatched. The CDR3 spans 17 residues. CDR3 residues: CASSLRGTSAGTGELFF. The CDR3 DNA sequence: TGTGCCAGCAGCTTAAGAGGGACTAGCGCGGGCACCGGGGAGCTGTTTTTT.

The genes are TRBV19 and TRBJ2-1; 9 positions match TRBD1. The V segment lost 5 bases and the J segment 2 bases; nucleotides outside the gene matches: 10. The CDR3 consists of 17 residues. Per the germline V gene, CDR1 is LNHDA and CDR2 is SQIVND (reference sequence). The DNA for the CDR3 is TGTGCCAGTAGTGGACAGGGGACGCTTTATACCTACAATGAGCAGTTCTTC. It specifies CASSGQGTLYTYNEQFF.

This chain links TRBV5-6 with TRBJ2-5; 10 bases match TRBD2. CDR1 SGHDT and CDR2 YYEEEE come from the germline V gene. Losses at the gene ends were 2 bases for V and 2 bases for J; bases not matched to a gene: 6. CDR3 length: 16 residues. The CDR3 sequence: CASSLISGGVQETQYF. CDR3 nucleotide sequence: TGTGCCAGCAGCTTAATCAGCGGGGGGGTACAAGAGACCCAGTACTTC. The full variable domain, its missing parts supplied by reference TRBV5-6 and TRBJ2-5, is DAGVTQSPTHLIKTRGQQVTLRCSPKSGHDTVSWYQQALGQGPQFIFQYYEEEERQRGNFPDRFSGHQFPNYSSELNVNALLLGDSALYLCASSLISGGVQETQYFGPGTRLLVL.

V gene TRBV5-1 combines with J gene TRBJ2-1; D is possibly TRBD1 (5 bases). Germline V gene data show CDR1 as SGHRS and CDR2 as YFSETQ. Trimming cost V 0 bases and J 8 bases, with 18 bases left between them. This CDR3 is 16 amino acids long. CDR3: CASSLEHPAGIDEQFF. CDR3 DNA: TGCGCCAGCAGCTTGGAACACCCAGCAGGGATCGATGAGCAGTTCTTC.

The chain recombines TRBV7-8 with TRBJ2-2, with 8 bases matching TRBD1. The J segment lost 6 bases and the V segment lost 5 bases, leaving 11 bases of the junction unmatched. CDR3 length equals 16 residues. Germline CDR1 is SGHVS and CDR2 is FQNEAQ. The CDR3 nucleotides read TGTGCCAGCAGCCCGGGGACAGGACAGATCGCCGGGGAGCTGTTTTTT. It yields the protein CASSPGTGQIAGELFF.

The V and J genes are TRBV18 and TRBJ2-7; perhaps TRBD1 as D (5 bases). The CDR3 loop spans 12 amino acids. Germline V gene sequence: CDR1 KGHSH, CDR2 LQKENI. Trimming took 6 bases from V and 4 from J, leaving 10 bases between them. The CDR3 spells CASSPTVYEQYF. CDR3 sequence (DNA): TGTGCCAGCTCCCCGACAGTTTACGAGCAGTACTTC.

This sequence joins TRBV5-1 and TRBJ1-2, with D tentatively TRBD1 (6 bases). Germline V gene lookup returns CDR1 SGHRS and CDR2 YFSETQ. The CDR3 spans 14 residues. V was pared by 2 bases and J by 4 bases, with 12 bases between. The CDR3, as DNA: TGCGCCAGCAGCTTAGGACAGACAACCTATGGCTACACCTTC. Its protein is CASSLGQTTYGYTF.

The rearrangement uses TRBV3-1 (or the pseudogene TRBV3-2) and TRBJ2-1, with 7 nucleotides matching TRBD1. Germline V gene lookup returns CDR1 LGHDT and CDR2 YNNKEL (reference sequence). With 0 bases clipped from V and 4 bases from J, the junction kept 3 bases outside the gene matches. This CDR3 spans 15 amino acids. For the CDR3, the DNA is TGTGCCAGCAGCCAAGATTGGGACAGATACAATGAGCAGTTCTTC. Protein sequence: CASSQDWDRYNEQFF.

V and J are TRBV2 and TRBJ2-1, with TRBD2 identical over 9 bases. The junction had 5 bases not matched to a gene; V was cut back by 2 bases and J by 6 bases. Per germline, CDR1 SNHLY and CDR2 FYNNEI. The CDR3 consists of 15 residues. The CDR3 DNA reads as TGTGCCAGCAGTGAAAAAAGCGGGGGGACCAATGAGCAGTTCTTC. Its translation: CASSEKSGGTNEQFF. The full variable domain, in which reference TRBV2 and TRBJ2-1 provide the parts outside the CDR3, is EPEVTQTPSHQVTQMGQEVILRCVPISNHLYFYWYRQILGQKVEFLVSFYNNEISEKSEIFDDQFSVERPDGSNFTLKIRSTKLEDSAMYFCASSEKSGGTNEQFFGPGTRLTVL.

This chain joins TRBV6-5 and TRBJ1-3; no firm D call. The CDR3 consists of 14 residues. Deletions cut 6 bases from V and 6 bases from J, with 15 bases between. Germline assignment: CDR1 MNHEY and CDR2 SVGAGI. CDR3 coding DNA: TGTGCCAGCAGCCAAAGACATCAGCTAAACACCATATATTTT. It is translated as CASSQRHQLNTIYF.

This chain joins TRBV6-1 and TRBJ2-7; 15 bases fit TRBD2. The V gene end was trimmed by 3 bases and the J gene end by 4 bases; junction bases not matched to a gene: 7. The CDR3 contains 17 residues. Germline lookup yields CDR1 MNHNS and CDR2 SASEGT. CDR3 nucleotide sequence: TGTGCCAGCAGTGAGCCGGGACTAGCGGGGGGAATGTACGAGCAGTACTTC. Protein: CASSEPGLAGGMYEQYF.

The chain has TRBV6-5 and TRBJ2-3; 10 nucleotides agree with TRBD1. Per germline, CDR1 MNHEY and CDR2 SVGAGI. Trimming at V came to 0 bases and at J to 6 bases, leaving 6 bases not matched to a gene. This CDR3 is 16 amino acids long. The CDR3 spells CASSYSAGQGSDTQYF. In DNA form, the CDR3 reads TGTGCCAGCAGTTACTCAGCGGGACAGGGGTCCGATACGCAGTATTTT.

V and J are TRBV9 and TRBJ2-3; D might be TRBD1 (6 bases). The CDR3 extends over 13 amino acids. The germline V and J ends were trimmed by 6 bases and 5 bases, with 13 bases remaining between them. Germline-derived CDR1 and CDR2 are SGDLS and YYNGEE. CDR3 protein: CASTRPGVDTQYF. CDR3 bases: TGTGCCAGCACTCGACCAGGGGTAGATACGCAGTATTTT.

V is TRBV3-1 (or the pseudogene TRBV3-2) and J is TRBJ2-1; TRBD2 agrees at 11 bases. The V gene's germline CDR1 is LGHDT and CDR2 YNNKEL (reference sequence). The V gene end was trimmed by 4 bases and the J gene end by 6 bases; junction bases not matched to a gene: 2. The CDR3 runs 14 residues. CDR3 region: CASSLTSGGNEQFF. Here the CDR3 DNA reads TGTGCCAGCAGCCTCACTAGCGGGGGCAATGAGCAGTTCTTC.